Following are 27 T cell receptor beta chains from one sample sequenced in a study of blood T cell repertoires in COVID-19. Method: immunoSEQ multiplex PCR; TCRdb's copy keeps in-frame clones and lacks some. The profile shows about 140,000 clones, approximately 86% of them singletons. The specimen was peripheral blood. The source of these receptors is a human donor in a cohort sampled during active COVID-19.

The chain joins TRBV30 to TRBJ1-3; perhaps TRBD1 as D (6 bases). V gave up 5 bases and J gave up 2 bases, with 10 bases separating them. Germline V gives CDR1 GTSNPN, CDR2 SVGIG (reference sequence). This CDR3 region has 13 residues. Here the CDR3 reads CAWEQGPGNTIYF. CDR3 nucleotide sequence: TGTGCCTGGGAACAGGGACCTGGAAACACCATATATTTT.

The chain links TRBV28 to TRBJ2-7, with D hard to call. The V end was cut by 5 bases, the J end by 0 bases, with 5 bases between. CDR3 size: 12 residues. Looked up from germline, CDR1 is MDHEN and CDR2 is SYDVKM. CDR3 coding DNA: TGTGCCAGCAGTCAGGTCTCCTACGAGCAGTACTTC. Translating gives CASSQVSYEQYF.

This clone was observed a single time. The gene calls are TRBV27 and TRBJ2-7; the match to TRBD1 covers 9 bases. This CDR3 is built from 14 residues. Germline CDR1 and CDR2: MNHEY and SMNVEV (reference sequence). The ends lost 6 bases at V and 3 bases at J; junction bases unmatched: 6. The CDR3 sequence is CASRSGQGNYEQYF. The CDR3 DNA is TGTGCCAGCAGGTCAGGACAGGGGAACTACGAGCAGTACTTC.

The chain carries TRBV5-1 and TRBJ1-2; possible D gene TRBD1, 5 bases. The germline V gene has CDR1 SGHRS and CDR2 YFSETQ. This CDR3 spans 14 amino acids. Trimming cost V 1 base and J 5 bases, with 12 bases left between them. The CDR3 loop is CASSLSSGNYGYTF. Written as DNA, the CDR3 is TGCGCCAGCAGCTTGTCGTCAGGGAATTATGGCTACACCTTC.

The chain has TRBV28 and TRBJ2-1, with 11 bases aligning to TRBD2. CDR3 size: 15 residues. Germline V gene data show CDR1 as MDHEN and CDR2 as SYDVKM. V lost 5 bases, J lost 7 bases, and 7 bases stayed unmatched. The CDR3 DNA reads as TGTGCCAGCAGTCCCTTAGCGGGAGGGGGGAATGAGCAGTTCTTC. This gives the protein CASSPLAGGGNEQFF.

This chain uses TRBV7-8 with TRBJ2-2; D is ambiguous. Germline V gene sequence: CDR1 SGHVS, CDR2 FQNEAQ. This CDR3 is 14 amino acids long. Trimming took off 1 base at V and 7 bases at J, with 10 bases between the two ends. This chain's CDR3 is CASSLGWPIGELFF. The CDR3 DNA sequence: TGTGCCAGCAGCTTAGGTTGGCCAATCGGGGAGCTGTTTTTT.

The chain uses TRBV25-1 and TRBJ2-4; 7 bases line up with TRBD1. This CDR3 is built from 13 residues. CDR1 and CDR2 from the germline V gene are MGHDK and SYGVNS. The V segment lost 6 bases and the J segment 8 bases; nucleotides outside the gene matches: 7. The CDR3 DNA reads TGTGCCAGCAGCGGGACAGAAGGGGACATTCAGTACTTC. It translates to CASSGTEGDIQYF.

The CDR3 DNA is TGTGCCAGCACCGAGGACACCTACAATGAGCAGTTCTTC. Translation gives CASTEDTYNEQFF. The chain links TRBV6-5 to TRBJ2-1; D may be TRBD1 (5 bases). Germline V lookup: CDR1 MNHEY, CDR2 SVGAGI. The CDR3 totals 13 residues. Between the trimmed V and J ends, which lost 7 bases and 2 bases, there was a span of 9 bases.

In this sample, this clone turned up once. This chain links TRBV7-9 with TRBJ2-7; TRBD2 might be the D (6 bases). CDR1 and CDR2 from the germline V gene are SEHNR and FQNEAQ (reference sequence). Trimming shortened V by 5 bases and J by 2 bases, and 19 bases separated the two germline ends. The CDR3 consists of 16 residues. CDR3 protein: CASSQVSGIEPYEQYF. The CDR3 coding sequence is TGTGCCAGCAGCCAAGTTAGCGGAATTGAACCCTACGAGCAGTACTTC.

J is TRBJ2-5 and V is TRBV7-6, with D possibly being TRBD2 (5 bases). This CDR3 is 14 amino acids long. Trimming removed 5 bases at V and 5 bases at J, with 15 bases between. Germline V gene lookup returns CDR1 SGHVS and CDR2 FNYEAQ. The CDR3 region has the DNA TGTGCCAGCAGCCCGACATGGAGGTTGGAGACCCAGTACTTC. Translated: CASSPTWRLETQYF. Complete variable domain (other parts from reference TRBV7-6 and TRBJ2-5): GAGVSQSPRYKVTKRGQDVALRCDPISGHVSLYWYRQALGQGPEFLTYFNYEAQQDKSGLPNDRFSAERPEGSISTLTIQRTEQRDSAMYRCASSPTWRLETQYFGPGTRLLVL.

The chain recombines TRBV5-1 with TRBJ1-6; D gene uncertain. The V gene's germline CDR1 is SGHRS and CDR2 YFSETQ. The V gene lost 4 bases and the J gene lost 10 bases, with 18 bases spanning the gap. CDR3 length equals 15 residues. DNA of the CDR3: TGCGCCAGCAGCCTCGTGGAAGGCTCGGGGTCACCCCTCCACTTT. It specifies CASSLVEGSGSPLHF. The full variable domain, completed using reference TRBV5-1 and TRBJ1-6, is KAGVTQTPRYLIKTRGQQVTLSCSPISGHRSVSWYQQTPGQGLQFLFEYFSETQRNKGNFPGRFSGRQFSNSRSEMNVSTLELGDSALYLCASSLVEGSGSPLHFGNGTRLTVT.

The genes are TRBV18 and TRBJ1-3, with 7 bases fitting TRBD1. From germline, CDR1 is KGHSH and CDR2 LQKENI. The V gene end was trimmed by 3 bases and the J gene end by 0 bases; junction bases not matched to a gene: 11. The CDR3 runs 18 residues. CDR3 loop: CASSPFRTGGPSGNTIYF. In DNA, the CDR3 is TGTGCCAGCTCACCTTTTAGGACAGGAGGGCCCTCTGGAAACACCATATATTTT.

V gene TRBV7-3 combines with J gene TRBJ2-2; TRBD1 matches 7 bases. J gave up 6 bases and V 0 bases, and 4 bases lay outside the gene matches. The CDR3 runs 15 residues. Germline V gene data show CDR1 as SGHTA and CDR2 as FQGTGA. CDR3 DNA sequence: TGTGCCAGCAGCTTAACGGGACAGACTTCCGGGGAGCTGTTTTTT. Its protein product is CASSLTGQTSGELFF.

The rearrangement links TRBV3-1 (or the pseudogene TRBV3-2) to TRBJ2-7, with D possibly being TRBD1 (6 bases). The V end was cut by 1 base, the J end by 5 bases, with 21 bases between. Germline CDR1 reads LGHDT; CDR2 reads YNNKEL (reference sequence). The CDR3 extends over 17 amino acids. CDR3 coding DNA: TGTGCCAGCAGCCAAGTGGCTAGCCGACGTTGGGGGCACGAGCAGTACTTC. This translates into CASSQVASRRWGHEQYF.

This clone showed up just once. V usage is TRBV10-2 and J usage is TRBJ2-5; D perhaps matches TRBD2 (6 bases). The CDR3 spans 16 residues. Trimming removed 3 bases at V and 5 bases at J, with 19 bases between. CDR1 and CDR2 (germline): WSHSY, SAAADI. The DNA for the CDR3 is TGCGCCAGCAGTGAAATCGGGGCACTAGGAGGGGAGACCCAGTACTTC. It encodes CASSEIGALGGETQYF.

The chain has TRBV28 and TRBJ2-5; the D gene is possibly TRBD2 (5 bases). CDR3 length equals 17 residues. V was pared by 2 bases and J by 4 bases, with 20 bases between. Germline CDR1 and CDR2: MDHEN and SYDVKM. The CDR3 sequence is CASSLPLSEGWVETQYF. CDR3 sequence (DNA): TGTGCCAGCAGTTTACCCCTCAGTGAGGGTTGGGTAGAGACCCAGTACTTC. The variable domain in full, with the rest retrieved from reference TRBV28 and TRBJ2-5, is DVKVTQSSRYLVKRTGEKVFLECVQDMDHENMFWYRQDPGLGLRLIYFSYDVKMKEKGDIPEGYSVSREKKERFSLILESASTNQTSMYLCASSLPLSEGWVETQYFGPGTRLLVL.

The genes are TRBV5-8 and TRBJ1-1; TRBD1 might be the D (5 bases). V lost 5 bases to trimming and J lost 0 bases, with 11 bases between them. The CDR3 spans 14 residues. Germline V gene lookup returns CDR1 SGHTS and CDR2 YDEGEE. The CDR3 sequence: CASSFETVNTEAFF. Written as DNA, the CDR3 is TGTGCCAGCAGTTTCGAGACAGTGAACACTGAAGCTTTCTTT. Supplemented by reference TRBV5-8 and TRBJ1-1, the full variable domain reads EAGVTQSPTHLIKTRGQQATLRCSPISGHTSVYWYQQALGLGLQFLLWYDEGEERNRGNFPPRFSGRQFPNYSSELNVNALELEDSALYLCASSFETVNTEAFFGQGTRLTVV.

The CDR3 region has the DNA TGTGCCAGTAACGCACGGGGGTCCTCCTACGAGCAGTACTTC. This gives the protein CASNARGSSYEQYF. The chain combines TRBV6-5 with TRBJ2-7; TRBD2 might be the D (6 bases). The CDR3 is made up of 14 amino acids. V shed 9 bases and J shed 0 bases, with 15 bases lying between them. Per the germline V gene, CDR1 is MNHEY and CDR2 is SVGAGI.

The CDR3: CASSRDRDTGELFF. The CDR3 coding sequence is TGTGCCAGCAGCCGGGACAGGGACACCGGGGAGCTGTTTTTT. The chain links TRBV13 to TRBJ2-2, with 9 bases aligning to TRBD1. Trimming at V came to 5 bases and at J to 3 bases, leaving 1 base not matched to a gene. The germline V gene encodes CDR1 PRHDT and CDR2 FYEKMQ (reference sequence). This CDR3 comprises 14 residues.

The chain couples TRBV5-4 to TRBJ2-3; tentatively, D is TRBD1 (6 bases). Trimming pared 0 bases from V and 1 base from J, leaving 9 bases between. The CDR3 has 15 residues. Germline V gene data show CDR1 as SGHNT and CDR2 as YYREEE (reference sequence). The DNA for the CDR3 is TGTGCCAGCAGCTTGGAACAGGGAGGCACAGATACGCAGTATTTT. Translation gives CASSLEQGGTDTQYF.

The table lists this clone with a count of one. CDR3: CASSFRLAGSSSPQYF. CDR3 bases: TGTGCCAGCAGCTTTCGGCTAGCGGGATCATCATCGCCGCAGTATTTT. The chain links TRBV7-8 to TRBJ2-3; 9 bases agree with TRBD2. CDR3 length equals 16 residues. Trimming removed 3 bases from V and 10 bases from J; junction bases left unmatched: 14. The V gene's germline CDR1 is SGHVS and CDR2 FQNEAQ.

The chain has TRBV6-1 and TRBJ1-4; D uncertain. Germline assignment: CDR1 MNHNS and CDR2 SASEGT. The CDR3 sequence is 15 residues long. The germline V and J ends were trimmed by 2 bases and 5 bases, with 12 bases remaining between them. The CDR3 DNA sequence: TGTGCCAGCAGTGAAAAACGCGCCGGGAATGAAAAACTGTTTTTT. This codes for CASSEKRAGNEKLFF.

Here the CDR3 DNA reads TGTGCCAGCAGTTATACTAGCGGGTACTACGAGCAGTACTTC. As protein: CASSYTSGYYEQYF. The chain recombines TRBV27 with TRBJ2-7; TRBD2 matches 9 bases. Trimming at V came to 4 bases and at J to 3 bases, leaving 4 bases not matched to a gene. The germline CDR1 and CDR2 sequences are MNHEY and SMNVEV (reference sequence). This CDR3 is 14 amino acids long.

This chain links TRBV7-9 with TRBJ2-2, with a weak D call TRBD2 (5 bases). CDR3 length: 15 residues. Trimming removed 0 bases at V and 7 bases at J, with 12 bases between. Germline V lookup: CDR1 SEHNR, CDR2 FQNEAQ (reference sequence). The CDR3 reads CASSLAGVANGELFF. The CDR3 DNA reads as TGTGCCAGCAGCTTAGCGGGAGTAGCGAACGGGGAGCTGTTTTTT.

V usage is TRBV7-9 and J usage is TRBJ1-4; maybe TRBD1 (6 bases). Germline values: CDR1 SEHNR, CDR2 FQNEAQ (reference sequence). CDR3 length: 14 residues. V dropped 11 bases and J dropped 1 base, with 14 bases sitting between them. This CDR3 is CALQRGGTNEKLFF. The DNA of the CDR3 is TGTGCCCTGCAGAGGGGGGGAACTAATGAAAAACTGTTTTTT.

This chain links TRBV3-1 (or the pseudogene TRBV3-2) with TRBJ2-5; 7 bases agree with TRBD1. The trim removed 2 bases at V and 0 bases at J, leaving 3 bases unmatched. Looked up from germline, CDR1 is LGHDT and CDR2 is YNNKEL (reference sequence). This CDR3 has 15 residues. Here the CDR3 reads CASSQLTGYQETQYF. Here the CDR3 DNA reads TGTGCCAGCAGCCAATTGACAGGGTACCAAGAGACCCAGTACTTC.

The chain uses TRBV4-1 and TRBJ1-2, with D unresolved. In germline, CDR1 is MGHRA, CDR2 YSYEKL. V dropped 4 bases and J dropped 7 bases, with 10 bases sitting between them. The CDR3 covers 12 residues. CDR3 sequence (DNA): TGCGCCAGCAGCCCTCAACGGGGTGGCTACACCTTC. Its protein is CASSPQRGGYTF.